These T cell receptor beta chains were read from a single sample in a study of T cell responses to AZD1222 COVID-19 vaccine. The repertoire was sequenced with immunoSEQ multiplex PCR; TCRdb's copy has only in-frame clones and lacks some. This sample has 95,000 to 150,000 clones, with approximately 90% found just once. Sequencing was performed on peripheral blood, taken on day 0 of AZD1222 vaccination. The receptors were gathered from an adult in good health. The CDR3 runs from the conserved cysteine through the conserved F or W. D genes are given only for firm matches. A row's size may be missing; if present it is once, few, many or a size class.

NA	NA	TRBV2	TRBJ2-7	CASSALYEQYF	TGTGCCAGCAGTGCGCTGTACGAGCAGTACTTC
NA	NA	TRBV18	TRBJ2-7	CASSARAKESQYF	TGTGCCAGCTCCGCGAGGGCCAAAGAGTCGCAGTACTTC
once	NA	TRBV10-3	TRBJ1-4	CAISDEVLEKLFF	TGTGCCATCAGTGATGAAGTCTTGGAAAAACTGTTTTTT
NA	NA	TRBV11-2	TRBJ2-5	CASSRDLGETQYF	TGTGCCAGCAGCCGGGACCTGGGGGAGACCCAGTACTTC
NA	TRBD2	TRBV29-1	TRBJ2-5	CSVRLAVQETQYF	TGCAGCGTTCGACTAGCGGTCCAAGAGACCCAGTACTTC
NA	NA	TRBV5-1	TRBJ1-6	CASSLYRNYNSPLHF	TGCGCCAGCAGCTTGTACAGGAACTATAATTCACCCCTCCACTTT
NA	NA	TRBV9	TRBJ1-2	CASSVRDPSYGYTF	TGTGCCAGCAGCGTCCGGGACCCTTCCTATGGCTACACCTTC
once	TRBD2	TRBV28	TRBJ2-1	CASSLGGLAGAHEQFF	TGTGCCAGCAGTTTAGGGGGACTAGCGGGAGCTCATGAGCAGTTCTTC
NA	NA	TRBV5-4	TRBJ1-1	CASSLYRRSMNTEAFF	TGTGCCAGCAGCTTGTACCGGAGATCAATGAACACTGAAGCTTTCTTT
NA	NA	TRBV9	TRBJ2-7	CASSVASSSYEQYF	TGTGCCAGCAGCGTAGCTTCATCTTCCTACGAGCAGTACTTC
once	NA	TRBV4-1	TRBJ1-2	CASSQSGTLNYGYTF	TGCGCCAGCAGCCAGAGCGGGACACTTAACTATGGCTACACCTTC
few	NA	TRBV28	TRBJ1-5	CASSPYRQPQHF	TGTGCCAGCAGTCCGTACCGGCAGCCCCAGCATTTT
NA	NA	TRBV7-6	TRBJ2-7	CASSSDFLTYEQYF	TGTGCCAGCAGCTCGGACTTCCTGACCTACGAGCAGTACTTC
NA	NA	TRBV2	TRBJ2-7	CASTRMGYEQYF	TGTGCCAGCACTAGGATGGGCTACGAGCAGTACTTC
NA	NA	TRBV12-3/TRBV12-4	TRBJ2-5	CASSLTSPETQYF	TGTGCCAGCAGTCTTACTAGTCCGGAGACCCAGTACTTC
NA	TRBD1	TRBV5-1	TRBJ1-2	CASTTGRTSIEANYGYTF	TGCGCCAGCACGACAGGGAGAACATCGATAGAAGCTAACTATGGCTACACCTTC
NA	NA	TRBV14	TRBJ1-2	CASSRPGHATSGYTF	TGTGCCAGCAGCCGACCAGGGCATGCAACGAGCGGCTACACCTTC
once	TRBD1	TRBV2	TRBJ1-5	CASSQGGQNNQPQHF	TGTGCCAGCAGTCAGGGGGGGCAGAACAATCAGCCCCAGCATTTT
NA	TRBD1	TRBV5-4	TRBJ2-5	CASSRRDREETQYF	TGTGCCAGCAGCCGCCGGGACAGAGAAGAGACCCAGTACTTC
NA	NA	TRBV6-9	TRBJ1-6	CASSSTWDKWDNSPLHF	TGTGCCAGCAGTTCTACCTGGGACAAATGGGATAATTCACCCCTCCACTTT
NA	TRBD1	TRBV27	TRBJ1-2	CASSLSQSFRDSRYGYTF	TGTGCCAGCAGTTTATCCCAATCTTTCCGGGACAGTCGGTATGGCTACACCTTC
NA	TRBD1	TRBV19	TRBJ1-2	CASSTQTGGAVYGYTF	TGTGCCAGTAGTACCCAAACAGGGGGCGCCGTCTATGGCTACACCTTC
NA	NA	TRBV7-3	TRBJ1-5	CASSLRRDQPQHF	TGTGCCAGCAGCTTAAGGAGGGATCAGCCCCAGCATTTT
NA	NA	TRBV7-9	TRBJ2-1	CASSPLGSSDYNEQFF	TGTGCCAGCAGCCCCTTGGGTAGTTCGGACTACAATGAGCAGTTCTTC
few	TRBD1	TRBV19	TRBJ1-2	CASTSGGGHYGYTF	TGTGCCAGTACCTCGGGAGGGGGCCACTATGGCTACACCTTC
NA	NA	TRBV9	TRBJ1-5	CASSVGSEHYQPQHF	TGTGCCAGCAGCGTAGGCTCGGAGCACTATCAGCCCCAGCATTTT
NA	TRBD1	TRBV2	TRBJ1-4	CATRTGTGSEKLFF	TGTGCCACAAGGACCGGGACAGGGAGTGAAAAACTGTTTTTT
NA	TRBD1	TRBV15	TRBJ1-5	CATSRDYVQGVLGSNQPQHF	TGTGCCACCAGCAGAGATTATGTACAGGGGGTGCTTGGGAGCAATCAGCCCCAGCATTTT
NA	NA	TRBV19	TRBJ1-5	CASRGDPYSNQPQHF	TGTGCCAGTAGGGGGGACCCGTATAGCAATCAGCCCCAGCATTTT
NA	NA	TRBV5-1	TRBJ2-1	CASSQGRVRSHYNEQFF	TGCGCCAGCAGCCAAGGACGCGTCAGGAGCCACTACAATGAGCAGTTCTTC